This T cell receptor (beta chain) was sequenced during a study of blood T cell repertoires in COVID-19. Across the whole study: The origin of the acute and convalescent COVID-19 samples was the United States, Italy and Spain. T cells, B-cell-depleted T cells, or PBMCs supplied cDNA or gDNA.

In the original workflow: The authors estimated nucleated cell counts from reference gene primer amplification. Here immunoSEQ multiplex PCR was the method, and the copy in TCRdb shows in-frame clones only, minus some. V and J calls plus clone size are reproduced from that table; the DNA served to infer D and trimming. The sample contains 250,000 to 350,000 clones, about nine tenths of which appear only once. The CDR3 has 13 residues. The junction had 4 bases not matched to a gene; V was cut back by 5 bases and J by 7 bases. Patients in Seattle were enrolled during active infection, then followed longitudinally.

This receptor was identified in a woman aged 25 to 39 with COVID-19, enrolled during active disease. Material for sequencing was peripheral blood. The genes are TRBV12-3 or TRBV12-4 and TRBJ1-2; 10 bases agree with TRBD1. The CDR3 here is CASSDRGRAGYTF. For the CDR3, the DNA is TGTGCCAGCAGTGACAGGGGGCGAGCTGGCTACACCTTC.